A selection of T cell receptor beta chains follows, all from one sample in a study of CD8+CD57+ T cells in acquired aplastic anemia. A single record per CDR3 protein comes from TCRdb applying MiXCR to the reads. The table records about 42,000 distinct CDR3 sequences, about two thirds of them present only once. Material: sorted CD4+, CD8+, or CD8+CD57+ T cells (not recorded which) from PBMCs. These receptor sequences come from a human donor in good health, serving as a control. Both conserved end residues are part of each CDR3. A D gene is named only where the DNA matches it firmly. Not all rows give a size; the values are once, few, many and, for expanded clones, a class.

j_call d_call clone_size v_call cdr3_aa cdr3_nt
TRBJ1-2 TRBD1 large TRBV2 CASSEWPGTGNYGYTF TGTGCCAGCAGTGAATGGCCCGGGACAGGCAACTATGGCTACACCTTC
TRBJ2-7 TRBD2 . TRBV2 CATFGLAGGPPYF TGTGCCACCTTTGGACTAGCGGGGGGGCCCCCGTACTTC
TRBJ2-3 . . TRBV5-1 CASSLARIPDTQYF TGCGCCAGCAGCTTGGCTAGGATCCCAGATACGCAGTATTTT
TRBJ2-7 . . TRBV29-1 CSVELDPGAAYEQYF TGCAGCGTCGAATTAGACCCGGGGGCCGCCTACGAGCAGTACTTC
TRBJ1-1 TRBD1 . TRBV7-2 CASSSTGDEAFF TGTGCCAGCAGCTCCACAGGGGACGAAGCTTTCTTT
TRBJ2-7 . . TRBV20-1 CSAVPQPGSYEQYF TGCAGTGCTGTGCCCCAACCAGGGTCCTACGAGCAGTACTTC
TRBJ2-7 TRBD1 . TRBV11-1 CASSLVGQGAAYEQYF TGTGCCAGCAGCTTAGTGGGACAGGGGGCCGCCTACGAGCAGTACTTC
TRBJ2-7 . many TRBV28 CASSLYSGGNYEQYF TGTGCCAGCAGTTTATATTCGGGGGGCAACTACGAGCAGTACTTC
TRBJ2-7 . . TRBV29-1 CSVEGVSSYEQYF TGCAGCGTTGAGGGCGTGAGCTCCTACGAGCAGTACTTC
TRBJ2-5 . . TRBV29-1 CSVDGQETQYF TGCAGCGTTGACGGTCAGGAGACCCAGTACTTC
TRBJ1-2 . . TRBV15 CATSSWTDGGYTF TGTGCCACCAGCAGTTGGACCGACGGTGGCTACACCTTC
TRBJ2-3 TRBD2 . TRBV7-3 CASSLDSGGTDTQYF TGTGCCAGCAGCTTAGATAGCGGGGGGACAGATACGCAGTATTTT
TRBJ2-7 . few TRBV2 CASSSDFSEQYF TGTGCCAGCAGCTCCGACTTCTCCGAGCAGTACTTC
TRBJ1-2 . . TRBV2 CASSEQNYGYTF TGTGCCAGCAGTGAACAGAACTATGGCTACACCTTC
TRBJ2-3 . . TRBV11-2 CGWARASTDTQYF TGCGGCTGGGCTAGGGCCAGCACAGATACGCAGTATTTT
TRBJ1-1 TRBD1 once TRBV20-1 CSADGQASRGDTEAFF TGCAGTGCTGACGGACAGGCCTCGCGCGGGGACACTGAAGCTTTCTTT
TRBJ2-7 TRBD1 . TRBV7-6 CASSLGQGLSYEQYF TGTGCCAGCAGCTTAGGACAGGGGCTCTCCTACGAGCAGTACTTC
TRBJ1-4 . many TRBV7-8 CASSFNREYEKLFF TGTGCCAGCAGCTTTAACAGGGAATATGAAAAACTGTTTTTT
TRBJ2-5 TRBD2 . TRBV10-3 CAISEGTSGVQETQYF TGTGCCATCAGTGAGGGGACTAGCGGGGTACAAGAGACCCAGTACTTC
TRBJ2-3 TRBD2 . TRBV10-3 CATDRGGLTDTQYF TGTGCCACGGATCGCGGGGGGCTCACAGATACGCAGTATTTT
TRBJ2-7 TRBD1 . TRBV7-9 CASSSTGTGDEQYF TGTGCCAGCAGCAGCACCGGGACAGGGGACGAGCAGTACTTC
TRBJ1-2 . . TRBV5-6 CASSLRRADGYTF TGTGCCAGCAGCTTAAGGAGGGCAGATGGCTACACCTTC
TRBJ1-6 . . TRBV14 CASSQARSPLHF TGTGCCAGCAGCCAAGCACGCTCACCCCTCCACTTT
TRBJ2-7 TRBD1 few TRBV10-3 CAISDQTGGYEQYF TGTGCCATCAGTGACCAGACAGGGGGCTACGAGCAGTACTTC
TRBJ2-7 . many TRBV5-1 CASSFSGYEQYF TGCGCCAGCAGCTTCTCGGGCTACGAGCAGTACTTC
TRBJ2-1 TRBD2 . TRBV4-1 CASSQGLAGGPMYNEQFF TGCGCCAGCAGCCAAGGACTAGCGGGGGGGCCTATGTACAATGAGCAGTTCTTC
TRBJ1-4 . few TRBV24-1 CATSEGSNEKLFF TGTGCCACCAGTGAGGGGAGTAATGAAAAACTGTTTTTT
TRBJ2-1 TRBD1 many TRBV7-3 CASSLGGRGLNNEQFF TGTGCCAGCAGCTTAGGCGGCAGGGGGCTAAACAATGAGCAGTTCTTC
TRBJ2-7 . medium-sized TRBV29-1 CSVVKGAGEQYF TGCAGCGTTGTTAAAGGGGCCGGGGAGCAGTACTTC
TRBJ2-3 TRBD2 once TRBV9 CASSVSSGGVSDTQYF TGTGCCAGCAGCGTATCTAGCGGGGGGGTGTCAGATACGCAGTATTTT
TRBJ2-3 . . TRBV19 CATQPSGRSTDTQYF TGTGCCACGCAACCGAGCGGTAGAAGCACAGATACGCAGTATTTT
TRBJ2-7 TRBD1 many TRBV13 CASSYRDRAYEQYF TGTGCCAGCAGCTACCGGGACAGAGCCTACGAGCAGTACTTC
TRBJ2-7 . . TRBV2 CASSEAGYEQYF TGTGCCAGCAGTGAAGCAGGATACGAGCAGTACTTC
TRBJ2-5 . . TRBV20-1 CSASRSLQETQYF TGCAGTGCTAGTCGTTCGCTGCAAGAGACCCAGTACTTC
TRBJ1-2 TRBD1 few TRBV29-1 CSVEKGARGYTF TGCAGCGTTGAGAAGGGGGCCAGAGGCTACACCTTC
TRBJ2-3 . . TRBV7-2 CASQGYTDTQYF TGTGCCAGTCAAGGTTACACAGATACGCAGTATTTT
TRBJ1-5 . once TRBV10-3 CASKVQPQHF TGTGCCAGCAAGGTCCAGCCCCAGCATTTT
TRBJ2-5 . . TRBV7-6 CASSITGETQYF TGTGCCAGCAGCATAACAGGGGAGACCCAGTACTTC